This paragraph reports one TCR beta chain. The sample is drawn from a study of blood T cell repertoires in COVID-19. With V trimmed by 1 base and J by 7 bases, 3 bases remained unmatched. Per germline, CDR1 GTSNPN and CDR2 SVGIG (reference sequence). The CDR3 contains 14 residues. The assay was immunoSEQ multiplex PCR, and TCRdb's table has in-frame clones only and misses some. Of some 240,000 clones listed, about 81% are singletons. Individuals aged about 18 to 89 years were recruited from roughly 23 US areas. Assignments of participants to cohorts depended upon their own reported clinical history. This receptor was obtained from a man aged 25 to 45 with acute COVID-19. This chain links TRBV30 with TRBJ1-5, with TRBD1 matching 11 bases. Sequenced material: PBMCs or T cells enriched from blood (not recorded which). CDR3: CAWSEGQGGQPQHF. The DNA of the CDR3 is TGTGCCTGGAGTGAGGGACAGGGGGGACAGCCCCAGCATTTT.